The next 30 T cell receptor beta chains were all read from a single sample in a study of Tregs in tolerant kidney transplant recipients. TCRdb's copy holds only in-frame clones and misses some; the assay was immunoSEQ multiplex PCR. This table holds roughly 32,000 clones. The starting material was CD8+ T cells from blood, obtained before the transplant. These receptors originate from a human donor who received a combined kidney and bone marrow transplant.

About this clone: The read ends 3 residues early relative to the CDR3; the germline J gene fills the gap. The chain has TRBV19 and TRBJ2-7; 12 bases line up with TRBD2. Germline V gene data show CDR1 as LNHDA and CDR2 as SQIVND (reference sequence). Trimming took 3 bases from V and 4 from J; bases not matched to a gene: 4. The CDR3 covers 15 residues. The CDR3 DNA, read in part, is TGTGCCAGTAGTATGACCCTAGCGGGAGGGTACGAG. Translation gives CASSMTLAGGYE. The entire CDR3 protein reads CASSMTLAGGYEQYF.

Details on this clone: The sample carries other DNA sequences with the same CDR3. The DNA read from the CDR3 is TGTGCCAGCAGTGAACGGGGCAATGAG. It codes for CASSERGNE. The full CDR3 sequence reads CASSERGNEQFF. The V and J genes are TRBV6-1 and TRBJ2-1; D might be TRBD2 (5 bases). Read sequence stops 3 residues before the CDR3 end, and the germline J gene provides the missing end. CDR1 is MNHNS, CDR2 SASEGT, per germline. This CDR3 comprises 12 residues. Trimming left V 2 bases short and J 6 bases short, with 5 bases between.

A remark on this clone: The read halts 3 residues ahead of the CDR3 end, with the missing end drawn from the germline J gene. The chain links TRBV5-1 to TRBJ2-4; D remains unclear. With 6 bases removed from V and 2 bases from J, the gap between germline ends came to 15 bases. This CDR3 is 15 amino acids long. Germline lookup yields CDR1 SGHRS and CDR2 YFSETQ. The CDR3: CASKVSAEPKNIQYF. CDR3 bases read: TGCGCCAGCAAGGTATCTGCGGAGCCCAAAAACATT.

For this clone: The read halts 3 residues ahead of the CDR3 end, with the missing end drawn from the germline J gene. This chain joins TRBV7-2 and TRBJ2-5; 9 bases map to TRBD2. From germline, CDR1 is SGHTA and CDR2 FQGNSA. The CDR3 runs 15 residues. V trimming: 5 bases; J trimming: 5 bases; junction bases outside the gene matches: 9. This chain's CDR3 is CASSPGPSGVETQYF. The sequenced part of the CDR3 DNA is TGTGCCAGCAGCCCGGGGCCTAGCGGGGTTGAGACC.

A remark on this clone: With the read ending 3 residues before the CDR3 end, the germline J gene is used to fill in that end. The chain employs TRBV29-1 and TRBJ2-7; D possibly corresponds to TRBD1 (5 bases). V shed 5 bases and J shed 3 bases, with 14 bases lying between them. CDR1 and CDR2 (germline): SQVTM, ANQGSEA. CDR3 size: 13 residues. This chain's CDR3 is CSVQGLGYYEQYF. CDR3 bases read: TGCAGCGTTCAGGGTCTGGGATACTACGAG.

Note on this clone: Coverage ceases 3 residues before the CDR3 finishes, and the germline J gene fills in the end. The chain uses TRBV5-6 and TRBJ2-1, with TRBD1 matching 8 bases. The CDR3 runs to 15 residues. V dropped 4 bases and J dropped 5; count of bases not matched to a gene: 8. In germline, CDR1 is SGHDT, CDR2 YYEEEE. CDR3 amino acids: CASSLTGQENNEQFF. CDR3 DNA (partial): TGTGCCAGCAGCCTAACGGGACAGGAGAACAATGAG.

For this clone: The CDR3 is cut off 3 residues early in the read; its end comes from the germline J gene. The chain carries TRBV7-9 and TRBJ2-7; TRBD1 aligns across 9 bases. The CDR3 loop spans 15 amino acids. Trimming took 5 bases from V and 2 from J; bases not matched to a gene: 7. Germline CDR1 SEHNR, CDR2 FQNEAQ (reference sequence). CDR3 DNA (partial): TGTGCCAGCAGCGGACCGGGACAGGGTCCCTACGAG. Its protein is CASSGPGQGPYE. The full CDR3 reads CASSGPGQGPYEQYF.

To note about this clone: The read is 3 residues too short to cover the CDR3 end, so that end is filled in from the germline J gene. The rearrangement uses TRBV18 and TRBJ2-5, with D perhaps matching TRBD2 (6 bases). Trimming took 3 bases from V and 4 from J, leaving 21 bases between them. Germline V gives CDR1 KGHSH, CDR2 LQKENI. The CDR3 is 17 residues long. Here the CDR3 reads CASSPTAGRSAGETQYF. CDR3 DNA, as far as it was read: TGTGCCAGCTCACCTACAGCGGGTCGAAGTGCGGGAGAGACC.

Worth noting for this clone: The read halts 3 residues ahead of the CDR3 end, with the missing end drawn from the germline J gene. This chain joins TRBV30 and TRBJ1-1, with 7 bases matching TRBD1. The germline V gene encodes CDR1 GTSNPN and CDR2 SVGIG (reference sequence). The V gene end was trimmed by 0 bases and the J gene end by 7 bases; junction bases not matched to a gene: 8. CDR3 length: 14 residues. This CDR3 reads CAWSVGQPPFEAFF. The sequenced part of the CDR3 DNA is TGTGCCTGGAGTGTGGGACAGCCCCCCTTTGAA.

With respect to this clone: The DNA ends 3 residues before the CDR3 does, and the rest of the CDR3 is filled in from the germline J gene. This chain connects TRBV19 to TRBJ2-1, with TRBD1 as a possible D gene (5 bases). The length of the CDR3 is 15 residues. With 3 bases removed from V and 3 bases from J, the gap between germline ends came to 12 bases. Looked up from germline, CDR1 is LNHDA and CDR2 is SQIVND (reference sequence). CDR3 DNA (partial): TGTGCCAGTAGTATTATAACAGGCAGCTACAATGAG. As protein: CASSIITGSYNE. The whole CDR3 reads CASSIITGSYNEQFF.

As regards this clone: The read is 3 residues too short to cover the CDR3 end, so that end is filled in from the germline J gene. The chain employs TRBV13 and TRBJ2-7, with 7 nucleotides matching TRBD2. V was clipped by 0 bases and J by 2 bases; unmatched bases: 1. This CDR3 is 14 amino acids long. Per the germline V gene, CDR1 is PRHDT and CDR2 is FYEKMQ (reference sequence). The CDR3 DNA, read in part, is TGTGCCAGCAGCTTAGGCGGGGGGACCTACGAG. Amino acids: CASSLGGGTYE. Given in full, the CDR3 is CASSLGGGTYEQYF.

Concerning this clone: The CDR3 is cut off 3 residues early in the read; its end comes from the germline J gene. V and J are TRBV6-1 and TRBJ1-1; no reliable D call. V was clipped by 0 bases and J by 1 base, with 9 bases between them. Per the germline V gene, CDR1 is MNHNS and CDR2 is SASEGT. The CDR3 is made up of 15 amino acids. The CDR3 bases that were read are TGTGCCAGCAGTGAAGCGGCTGAGGGGAACACTGAA. Translation gives CASSEAAEGNTE. The complete CDR3 protein is CASSEAAEGNTEAFF.

The CDR3 loop is CASSISGGGVEAFF. Incomplete CDR3 DNA: TGTGCCAGTAGTATTTCCGGGGGAGGGGTTGAA. V and J are TRBV19 and TRBJ1-1; perhaps TRBD1 as D (5 bases). The CDR3 goes on 3 residues after the read ends, and that part is filled in from the germline J gene. This CDR3 is 14 amino acids long. Looked up from germline, CDR1 is LNHDA and CDR2 is SQIVND (reference sequence). Deletions cut 3 bases from V and 7 bases from J, with 15 bases between.

As for this clone: The missing CDR3 end, 3 residues past where the read stops, is filled in from the germline J gene. V usage is TRBV6-2 or TRBV6-3 and J usage is TRBJ2-3; no clear D gene. The CDR3 contains 15 residues. CDR1 is MNHEY and CDR2 is SVGEGT in the germline V gene. V dropped 0 bases and J dropped 0 bases, with 7 bases sitting between them. CDR3 sequence: CASSYSASSTDTQYF. The part of the CDR3 DNA that was read is TGTGCCAGCAGTTACTCAGCCTCAAGCACAGATACG.

A word on this clone: The DNA ends 3 residues before the CDR3 does, and the rest of the CDR3 is filled in from the germline J gene. The chain is built from TRBV19 and TRBJ2-7, with TRBD1 matching 9 bases. Trimming took 3 bases from V and 3 from J; bases not matched to a gene: 9. CDR3 length: 16 residues. Germline assignment: CDR1 LNHDA and CDR2 SQIVND (reference sequence). Incomplete CDR3 DNA: TGTGCCAGTAGTATTACAGGGGGCAATGAGTACTACGAG. Translation gives CASSITGGNEYYE. The entire CDR3 reads CASSITGGNEYYEQYF.

Comment on this clone: The read comes to an end 3 residues before the CDR3 does, leaving the germline J gene to fill in the end. V usage is TRBV7-9 and J usage is TRBJ1-1; D remains unclear. This CDR3 has 14 residues. The germline V gene has CDR1 SEHNR and CDR2 FQNEAQ (reference sequence). The germline V and J ends were trimmed by 5 bases and 2 bases, with 12 bases remaining between them. Here the CDR3 reads CASSPQEFNTEAFF. Partial CDR3 DNA: TGTGCCAGCAGCCCACAAGAATTCAACACTGAA. The full variable domain, with the rest looked up from reference TRBV7-9 and TRBJ1-1, is DTGVSQNPRHKITKRGQNVTFRCDPISEHNRLYWYRQTLGQGPEFLTYFQNEAQLEKSRLLSDRFSAERPKGSFSTLEIQRTEQGDSAMYLCASSPQEFNTEAFFGQGTRLTVV.

As to this clone: The CDR3 is cut off 3 residues early in the read; its end comes from the germline J gene. The rearrangement uses TRBV5-1 and TRBJ2-5; 9 positions agree with TRBD1. Germline loops: CDR1 SGHRS, CDR2 YFSETQ. The CDR3 spans 17 residues. V lost 6 bases, J lost 4 bases, and 16 bases stayed unmatched. The chain's CDR3 is CASTPGNTGGAGETQYF. CDR3 DNA, as far as it was read: TGCGCCAGCACCCCAGGAAATACAGGGGGCGCTGGAGAGACC.

With regard to this clone: The read comes to an end 3 residues before the CDR3 does, leaving the germline J gene to fill in the end. J is TRBJ2-5 and V is TRBV19; 7 bases match TRBD2. The CDR3 totals 15 residues. Germline CDR1 and CDR2: LNHDA and SQIVND (reference sequence). Trimming took 10 bases from V and 4 from J; bases not matched to a gene: 15. The CDR3 region is CANARGRRSLETQYF. The CDR3 bases that were read are TGTGCCAACGCGCGCGGGAGAAGGAGCCTAGAGACC.

As regards this clone: The observed sequence ends 3 residues before the CDR3 terminus, with the missing tail filled in from the germline J gene. The V and J genes are TRBV7-9 and TRBJ2-4; TRBD2 is a possible D gene (5 bases). Trimming took 0 bases from V and 0 from J, leaving 6 bases between them. This CDR3 spans 15 amino acids. CDR1 is SEHNR and CDR2 is FQNEAQ in the germline V gene (reference sequence). The sequenced CDR3 bases are TGTGCCAGCAGCTTAGCCGCGGGAGCCAAAAACATT. Translation: CASSLAAGAKNI. The complete CDR3 protein is CASSLAAGAKNIQYF.

As regards this clone: The sequence runs out 3 residues before the end of the CDR3; the remainder is reconstructed from the germline J gene. The chain combines TRBV19 with TRBJ1-1; 8 nucleotides line up with TRBD1. This CDR3 contains 12 residues. Germline V lookup: CDR1 LNHDA, CDR2 SQIVND (reference sequence). Trimming removed 6 bases from V and 4 bases from J; junction bases left unmatched: 1. CDR3 DNA (partial): TGTGCCAGTAGGACAGGGGTCACTGAA. As protein: CASRTGVTE. The entire CDR3 reads CASRTGVTEAFF.

Comments on this clone: The CDR3 end lies 3 residues beyond the end of the read and is filled in from the germline J gene. This chain joins TRBV19 and TRBJ1-5, with no clear D. The germline V gene encodes CDR1 LNHDA and CDR2 SQIVND (reference sequence). The CDR3 covers 16 residues. Trimming took 3 bases from V and 1 from J, leaving 13 bases between them. Incomplete CDR3 DNA: TGTGCCAGTAGTATCGCGGGGTACGGGAGCAATCAGCCC. Residues: CASSIAGYGSNQP. The complete CDR3 sequence is CASSIAGYGSNQPQHF.

To note about this clone: The read ends 3 residues early relative to the CDR3; the germline J gene fills the gap. This chain connects TRBV7-2 to TRBJ2-7; 9 bases align to TRBD1. The germline CDR1 and CDR2 sequences are SGHTA and FQGNSA. The CDR3 contains 15 residues. V was pared by 4 bases and J by 4 bases, with 8 bases of the junction left unmatched. The DNA read from the CDR3 is TGTGCCAGCAGCTCAATACAGGGGGCGAGATACGAG. Protein product: CASSSIQGARYE. The full CDR3 protein reads CASSSIQGARYEQYF. The whole variable domain, filled in from reference TRBV7-2 and TRBJ2-7, reads GAGVSQSPSNKVTEKGKDVELRCDPISGHTALYWYRQSLGQGLEFLIYFQGNSAPDKSGLPSDRFSAERTGGSVSTLTIQRTQQEDSAVYLCASSSIQGARYEQYFGPGTRLTVT.

About this clone: From the germline J gene comes the end of the CDR3, since the read stops 3 residues before it. J is TRBJ2-7 and V is TRBV6-1; possibly TRBD1 for D (6 bases). CDR1 and CDR2 from the germline V gene are MNHNS and SASEGT. Deletions cut 4 bases from V and 5 bases from J, with 18 bases between. There are 15 residues in the CDR3. CDR3 loop: CASSAFQGFRDEQYF. CDR3 DNA (partial): TGTGCCAGCAGTGCCTTTCAGGGGTTTCGCGACGAG.

Concerning this clone: The CDR3 end falls 3 residues outside the read, so it is completed with the germline J gene. V gene TRBV6-2 or TRBV6-3 combines with J gene TRBJ2-5, with TRBD2 identical over 8 bases. CDR3 length: 16 residues. Germline-derived CDR1 and CDR2 are MNHEY and SVGEGT. J was trimmed by 3 bases and V by 0 bases; bases with no gene match: 6. CDR3 residues: CASSYSGLAGKETQYF. The CDR3 bases that were read are TGTGCCAGCAGTTACTCAGGACTAGCCGGAAAAGAGACC.

As to this clone: The read finishes 3 residues shy of the CDR3 end, and the germline J gene is used to complete it. This chain uses TRBV2 with TRBJ2-2; 11 bases are a match to TRBD1. Germline V gene lookup returns CDR1 SNHLY and CDR2 FYNNEI. J gave up 5 bases and V 6 bases, and 2 bases lay outside the gene matches. This CDR3 region has 14 residues. CDR3 residues: CASRGQGGTGELFF. The covered CDR3 bases are TGTGCCAGCAGGGGACAGGGGGGGACCGGGGAG.

Comments on this clone: The CDR3 end is not reached by the read, which stops 3 residues before it; the germline J gene fills it in. The chain joins TRBV20-1 to TRBJ2-4, with 8 bases aligning to TRBD2. This CDR3 spans 13 amino acids. Germline trimming cut 5 bases from V and 5 bases from J; bases unmatched to any gene: 5. Germline V CDR1 and CDR2: DFQATT, SNEGSKA (reference sequence). Incomplete CDR3 DNA: TGCAGTGCTTTTTTAGCGGGGCAAAACATT. Translating gives CSAFLAGQNI. In full, the CDR3 is CSAFLAGQNIQYF.

Remarks on this clone: Read coverage stops 3 residues before the CDR3 terminus; the germline J gene supplies the remainder. The chain recombines TRBV30 with TRBJ2-1; 8 positions agree with TRBD1. The CDR3 covers 15 residues. Unmatched junction bases numbered 10, after V lost 6 bases and J lost 3 bases. Germline CDR1 is GTSNPN and CDR2 is SVGIG (reference sequence). This CDR3 is CACDPGQVFYNEQFF. The sequenced CDR3 bases are TGTGCCTGCGACCCGGGACAGGTCTTCTACAATGAG.

Worth noting for this clone: The DNA ends 3 residues before the CDR3 does, and the rest of the CDR3 is filled in from the germline J gene. The rearrangement uses TRBV6-1 and TRBJ1-2, with 7 bases aligning to TRBD1. After removal of 3 bases from V and 2 bases from J, the junction contained 3 bases not matched to a gene. Germline CDR1 MNHNS, CDR2 SASEGT. CDR3 length: 14 residues. CDR3 sequence: CASSEDRNNYGYTF. The CDR3 DNA, read in part, is TGTGCCAGCAGTGAGGACAGGAACAACTATGGC.

Concerning this clone itself: Read coverage stops 3 residues before the CDR3 terminus; the germline J gene supplies the remainder. The J gene is TRBJ2-3, the V gene TRBV20-1, with unresolved D. The CDR3 length is 13 residues. The germline V gene has CDR1 DFQATT and CDR2 SNEGSKA (reference sequence). V lost 3 bases and J lost 0, with 7 bases in between. The CDR3 bases that were read are TGCAGTGCTAGGGTCCAGAGCACAGATACG. The encoded protein is CSARVQSTDT. The CDR3 as a whole reads CSARVQSTDTQYF.

Concerning this clone: The CDR3 is cut off 3 residues early in the read; its end comes from the germline J gene. The chain is built from TRBV7-6 and TRBJ2-1; 10 bases align to TRBD2. V trimming: 6 bases; J trimming: 4 bases; junction bases outside the gene matches: 6. The CDR3 runs 15 residues. The V gene's germline CDR1 is SGHVS and CDR2 FNYEAQ. CDR3 protein: CASSLTSGAYNEQFF. The sequenced part of the CDR3 DNA is TGTGCCAGCAGTCTTACTAGCGGGGCTTACAATGAG.